Each of the 28 T cell receptor beta chains below was sequenced from the same sample in a study of OX40 agonist ivuxolimab in advanced cancers. The repertoire was sequenced with immunoSEQ multiplex PCR; TCRdb's copy has only in-frame clones and lacks some. This sample yields tens of thousands of clones, of which roughly 88% are seen a single time; around 3.8% belongs to the top ten. The specimen comprised CD4+ or CD8+ T cells sorted from blood, sampled in a trial of the OX40 agonist ivuxolimab. Receptor source: an adult with an advanced solid tumor such as melanoma, head and neck, liver or kidney cancer.

CDR3 amino acids: CASSRLAGGSEQFF. The CDR3 DNA reads as TGTGCCAGCAGTAGACTAGCGGGAGGAAGTGAGCAGTTCTTC. The chain is built from TRBV6-4 and TRBJ2-1, with 13 positions matching TRBD2. In germline, CDR1 is MRHNA, CDR2 SNTAGT. J was trimmed by 9 bases and V by 5 bases; bases with no gene match: 4. CDR3 length equals 14 residues.

This chain uses TRBV6-6 with TRBJ1-3, with TRBD1 matching over 8 bases. CDR1 and CDR2 (germline): MNHNY, SVGAGI (reference sequence). V shed 5 bases, J shed 4 bases, and the junction held 10 bases outside the gene matches. CDR3 length equals 16 residues. The CDR3, as DNA: TGTGCCAGCAGTGCGACAGGGGATGGTTGGGGAAACACCATATATTTT. Amino acids: CASSATGDGWGNTIYF.

This rearrangement joins TRBV6-6 to TRBJ2-7, with 7 bases fitting TRBD1. CDR1 is MNHNY, CDR2 SVGAGI, per germline (reference sequence). V gave up 6 bases and J gave up 5 bases; unmatched junction bases: 7. CDR3 size: 13 residues. CDR3 sequence reads: CASRRATGNEQYF. For the CDR3, the DNA is TGTGCCAGCAGAAGAGCGACAGGGAACGAGCAGTACTTC.

The rearrangement uses TRBV28 and TRBJ2-1; 10 bases are a match to TRBD2. J gave up 5 bases and V 7 bases, and 14 bases lay outside the gene matches. The CDR3 length is 17 residues. The germline V gene encodes CDR1 MDHEN and CDR2 SYDVKM. The CDR3 DNA reads TGTGCCAGCACCAACCCCTCCCCAGCGGGAGGGGACAATGAGCAGTTCTTC. Encoded protein: CASTNPSPAGGDNEQFF.

The chain has TRBV25-1 and TRBJ1-4, with 9 bases fitting TRBD1. With V trimmed by 6 bases and J by 8 bases, 10 bases remained unmatched. The CDR3 totals 15 residues. Germline-derived CDR1 and CDR2 are MGHDK and SYGVNS. The CDR3 is CASRKSTGGGEKLFF. The CDR3, as DNA: TGTGCCAGCAGGAAATCGACAGGGGGAGGGGAAAAACTGTTTTTT. Combining the CDR3 with reference TRBV25-1 and TRBJ1-4 gives the whole variable domain EADIYQTPRYLVIGTGKKITLECSQTMGHDKMYWYQQDPGMELHLIHYSYGVNSTEKGDLSSESTVSRIRTEHFPLTLESARPSHTSQYLCASRKSTGGGEKLFFGSGTQLSVL.

The V and J genes are TRBV11-2 and TRBJ2-1, with D unresolved. The V gene lost 9 bases and the J gene lost 2 bases, with 11 bases spanning the gap. The CDR3 length is 13 residues. Germline values: CDR1 SGHAT, CDR2 FQNNGV. The CDR3 loop reads CASSARTYNEQFF. DNA of the CDR3: TGTGCCAGTTCGGCCAGAACCTACAATGAGCAGTTCTTC.

The rearrangement joins TRBV7-9 to TRBJ2-7; D call uncertain. CDR1 and CDR2 from the germline V gene are SEHNR and FQNEAQ (reference sequence). This CDR3 comprises 13 residues. The V and J ends lost 0 bases and 5 bases respectively, with 8 bases between them. CDR3 nucleotide sequence: TGTGCCAGCAGCTTAGCGTTGTCTGACGAGCAGTACTTC. Translating gives CASSLALSDEQYF. Combining the CDR3 with reference TRBV7-9 and TRBJ2-7 gives the whole variable domain DTGVSQNPRHKITKRGQNVTFRCDPISEHNRLYWYRQTLGQGPEFLTYFQNEAQLEKSRLLSDRFSAERPKGSFSTLEIQRTEQGDSAMYLCASSLALSDEQYFGPGTRLTVT.

The chain links TRBV19 to TRBJ2-5; TRBD1 matches at 10 bases. The CDR3 spans 15 residues. Germline CDR1 and CDR2: LNHDA and SQIVND (reference sequence). The J segment lost 3 bases and the V segment lost 3 bases, leaving 4 bases of the junction unmatched. CDR3 sequence: CASSILGTGEETQYF. The CDR3 DNA reads as TGTGCCAGTAGTATCTTGGGGACAGGGGAAGAGACCCAGTACTTC. Drawing the rest from reference TRBV19 and TRBJ2-5, the complete variable domain is DGGITQSPKYLFRKEGQNVTLSCEQNLNHDAMYWYRQDPGQGLRLIYYSQIVNDFQKGDIAEGYSVSREKKESFPLTVTSAQKNPTAFYLCASSILGTGEETQYFGPGTRLLVL.

This chain uses TRBV30 with TRBJ1-2; no reliable D call. This CDR3 is 14 amino acids long. Germline V gene lookup returns CDR1 GTSNPN and CDR2 SVGIG (reference sequence). V was clipped by 4 bases and J by 4 bases, with 16 bases between them. The CDR3 DNA is TGTGCCTGGACTCTGGGCAGGCGAGGCTATGGCTACACCTTC. Protein product: CAWTLGRRGYGYTF.

The gene calls are TRBV7-2 and TRBJ2-1; D remains ambiguous. The germline gives CDR1 SGHTA, CDR2 FQGNSA. The CDR3 spans 13 residues. Trimming stripped 6 bases from V and 6 bases from J, with 12 bases between. The DNA of the CDR3 is TGTGCCAGCAGAGGAACCAAGGGCAATGAGCAGTTCTTC. Amino acids: CASRGTKGNEQFF.

V is TRBV11-3 and J is TRBJ2-1; 11 bases fit TRBD2. CDR1 and CDR2 (germline): SGHNT, YENEEA. Trimming at V came to 5 bases and at J to 3 bases, leaving 3 bases not matched to a gene. The CDR3 length is 15 residues. Here the CDR3 DNA reads TGTGCCAGCAGCCCGGGACTAGCGGTCTACAATGAGCAGTTCTTC. This sequence encodes CASSPGLAVYNEQFF.

The chain recombines TRBV11-2 with TRBJ1-1; TRBD1 matches at 7 bases. J gave up 8 bases and V 6 bases, and 6 bases lay outside the gene matches. CDR1 SGHAT and CDR2 FQNNGV come from the germline V gene. This CDR3 comprises 12 residues. The CDR3 region has the DNA TGTGCCAGCAGGACAGGGTCGTTGGAAGCTTTCTTT. This sequence encodes CASRTGSLEAFF.

This chain connects TRBV4-1 to TRBJ2-5; D remains ambiguous. From germline, CDR1 is MGHRA and CDR2 YSYEKL. The CDR3 consists of 15 residues. V gave up 0 bases and J gave up 1 base, with 9 bases separating them. The CDR3 DNA is TGCGCCAGCAGCCAAGATGCCGGGCGCCAAGAGACCCAGTACTTC. This translates into CASSQDAGRQETQYF.

The rearrangement uses TRBV10-3 and TRBJ2-1; 7 bases are shared with TRBD1. Germline V gives CDR1 ENHRY, CDR2 SYGVKD. The length of the CDR3 is 13 residues. V lost 6 bases and J lost 4; bases outside the gene matches: 3. CDR3 bases: TGTGCCATCAGCGTACAGGGGTACAATGAGCAGTTCTTC. Protein: CAISVQGYNEQFF.

The V gene is TRBV7-3, the J gene TRBJ2-1; 8 bases fit TRBD2. V was clipped by 1 base and J by 10 bases; unmatched bases: 12. The CDR3 length is 16 residues. In germline, CDR1 is SGHTA, CDR2 FQGTGA. Here the CDR3 DNA reads TGTGCCAGCAGCTTAATCGGGGCTAGCGGGTTCTCCGAGCAGTTCTTC. As protein: CASSLIGASGFSEQFF.

CDR3 bases: TGTGCCAGCTCACACCAACAGGGGGCGTACACTGAAGCTTTCTTT. It codes for CASSHQQGAYTEAFF. The chain has TRBV18 and TRBJ1-1; 9 nucleotides align to TRBD1. The CDR3 loop spans 15 amino acids. Germline V lookup: CDR1 KGHSH, CDR2 LQKENI. Trimming cost V 4 bases and J 3 bases; bases outside gene matches: 6.

The CDR3: CASSPWSGGGYGYTF. CDR3 in DNA: TGTGCCAGCAGCCCTTGGTCCGGCGGGGGCTATGGCTACACCTTC. The V and J genes are TRBV14 and TRBJ1-2; a weak D match, TRBD1 (5 bases). The CDR3 has 15 residues. Germline V CDR1 and CDR2: SGHDN, FVKESK. With 4 bases removed from V and 4 bases from J, the gap between germline ends came to 16 bases.

The J gene is TRBJ2-7, the V gene TRBV28; the D gene is possibly TRBD1 (5 bases). The V gene's germline CDR1 is MDHEN and CDR2 SYDVKM. The CDR3 has 14 residues. V shed 6 bases and J shed 1 base, with 13 bases lying between them. DNA for the CDR3: TGTGCCAGCAGCACTTTGACAGAGTCCTACGAGCAGTACTTC. It encodes CASSTLTESYEQYF.

The chain uses TRBV28 and TRBJ2-7, with TRBD2 matching 8 bases. CDR3 size: 15 residues. J gave up 7 bases and V 1 base, and 9 bases lay outside the gene matches. Germline values: CDR1 MDHEN, CDR2 SYDVKM. CDR3 protein: CASSLFTSGSGEQYF. CDR3 sequence (DNA): TGTGCCAGCAGTTTATTTACCAGCGGGAGCGGGGAGCAGTACTTC.

The chain is built from TRBV9 and TRBJ2-3; tentatively, D is TRBD2 (6 bases). Trimming pared 0 bases from V and 4 bases from J, leaving 12 bases between. The CDR3 spans 15 residues. Germline lookup yields CDR1 SGDLS and CDR2 YYNGEE. The CDR3 DNA sequence: TGTGCCAGCAGCGTAGATGGGGGGTCCCCAGATACGCAGTATTTT. Amino acid sequence: CASSVDGGSPDTQYF.

The chain carries TRBV5-5 and TRBJ2-7, with 10 bases fitting TRBD1. The J segment lost 2 bases and the V segment lost 2 bases, leaving 4 bases of the junction unmatched. CDR3 length equals 15 residues. Germline CDR1 reads SGHKS; CDR2 reads YYEKEE (reference sequence). The CDR3 loop is CASSFQDRGTYEQYF. The CDR3 nucleotides read TGTGCCAGCAGCTTTCAGGACAGGGGGACCTACGAGCAGTACTTC.

V and J are TRBV7-4 and TRBJ2-4; D is unresolved. The CDR3 is 15 amino acids. Trimming took 1 base from V and 0 from J, leaving 7 bases between them. Germline V lookup: CDR1 SGHVT, CDR2 SQSDAQ. CDR3: CASSLVSLAKNIQYF. Here the CDR3 DNA reads TGTGCCAGCAGCTTAGTCAGCCTAGCCAAAAACATTCAGTACTTC. Full variable domain (remainder filled in from reference TRBV7-4 and TRBJ2-4): GAGVSQSPRYKVAKRGRDVALRCDSISGHVTLYWYRQTLGQGSEVLTYSQSDAQRDKSGRPSGRFSAERPERSVSTLKIQRTEQGDSAVYLCASSLVSLAKNIQYFGAGTRLSVL.

This chain's CDR3 is CASSPNRGAADGYTF. CDR3 DNA: TGTGCCAGCAGCCCCAACAGGGGAGCCGCTGATGGCTACACCTTC. The chain has TRBV7-9 and TRBJ1-2; 7 bases agree with TRBD1. Trimming removed 5 bases from V and 6 bases from J; junction bases left unmatched: 12. The CDR3 has 15 amino acids. Germline assignment: CDR1 SEHNR and CDR2 FQNEAQ (reference sequence).

The V and J genes are TRBV4-3 and TRBJ2-1; TRBD2 matches at 13 bases. The CDR3 totals 16 residues. Germline CDR1 and CDR2: LGHNA and YSLEER. Unmatched junction bases numbered 3, after V lost 0 bases and J lost 7 bases. This chain's CDR3 is CASSQDWGLAGNEQFF. The DNA of the CDR3 is TGCGCCAGCAGCCAAGATTGGGGACTAGCGGGAAATGAGCAGTTCTTC.

The V call is TRBV11-2, the J call TRBJ2-7; D is undetermined. Germline assignment: CDR1 SGHAT and CDR2 FQNNGV. The CDR3 runs 15 residues. V gave up 6 bases and J gave up 1 base, with 16 bases separating them. CDR3 nucleotide sequence: TGTGCCAGCAGAGGCGGACCCTCCAGATCCTACGAGCAGTACTTC. This sequence encodes CASRGGPSRSYEQYF.

V and J are TRBV29-1 and TRBJ2-1, with 8 positions matching TRBD2. The germline CDR1 and CDR2 sequences are SQVTM and ANQGSEA. The V segment lost 7 bases and the J segment 5 bases; nucleotides outside the gene matches: 16. This CDR3 region has 16 residues. The CDR3 nucleotides read TGCAGCGCCGTTCCGCCAGCGGGAGAAAACGACAATGAGCAGTTCTTC. This translates into CSAVPPAGENDNEQFF.

The rearrangement joins TRBV4-1 to TRBJ2-3; D is unclear. The length of the CDR3 is 14 residues. Germline V gene data show CDR1 as MGHRA and CDR2 as YSYEKL. With 0 bases removed from V and 4 bases from J, the gap between germline ends came to 8 bases. CDR3 nucleotides: TGCGCCAGCAGCCAAGATAACCCGTCAGATACGCAGTATTTT. Its translation: CASSQDNPSDTQYF.

J is TRBJ1-4 and V is TRBV19; D ambiguous. With 6 bases removed from V and 5 bases from J, the gap between germline ends came to 13 bases. CDR3 length: 14 residues. Germline CDR1 LNHDA, CDR2 SQIVND (reference sequence). CDR3 residues: CASSETVGNEKLFF. Here the CDR3 DNA reads TGTGCCAGTAGCGAGACTGTGGGGAATGAAAAACTGTTTTTT.